The 28 T cell receptor beta chains listed next were all sequenced from one sample in a study of CD8 T cells in ankylosing spondylitis. MiXCR, applied by TCRdb to the 5' RACE reads, yields one record per CDR3 protein. The sample includes 200,000 to 250,000 distinct CDR3 sequences, about 11% of them seen just once. The sample consisted of blood, either unsorted or a sorted T cell fraction (not recorded which). Every receptor here comes from a male donor with ankylosing spondylitis or in good health (not recorded which).

This clonotype was recorded at least ten times. The V gene is TRBV3-1, the J gene TRBJ2-5; D may be TRBD1 or TRBD2 (5 bases each). Germline assignment: CDR1 LGHDT and CDR2 YNNKEL (reference sequence). CDR3 length: 15 residues. V lost 1 base and J lost 5, with 14 bases in between. The CDR3 sequence: CASSQGARGRETQYF. For the CDR3, the DNA is TGTGCCAGCAGCCAAGGTGCCCGGGGCCGGGAGACCCAGTACTTC.

This clonotype was seen many times. The chain combines TRBV25-1 with TRBJ1-5; D may be TRBD1 (5 bases). Germline lookup yields CDR1 MGHDK and CDR2 SYGVNS. The CDR3 runs to 13 residues. Trimming stripped 10 bases from V and 3 bases from J, with 13 bases between. CDR3 in amino acids: CATPDKNNQPQHF. CDR3 nucleotides: TGTGCCACCCCGGACAAGAACAATCAGCCCCAGCATTTT.

This chain joins TRBV7-8 and TRBJ2-2; 8 bases agree with TRBD2. The J segment lost 0 bases and the V segment lost 3 bases, leaving 9 bases of the junction unmatched. The germline gives CDR1 SGHVS, CDR2 FQNEAQ. The CDR3 extends over 18 amino acids. CDR3 sequence: CASSLGIAGHTNTGELFF. Written as DNA, the CDR3 is TGTGCCAGCAGCTTGGGTATAGCGGGGCATACGAACACCGGGGAGCTGTTTTTT. Using reference TRBV7-8 and TRBJ2-2 for the parts outside the CDR3, the full variable domain is GAGVSQSPRYKVAKRGQDVALRCDPISGHVSLFWYQQALGQGPEFLTYFQNEAQLDKSGLPSDRFFAERPEGSVSTLKIQRTQQEDSAVYLCASSLGIAGHTNTGELFFGEGSRLTVL.

This clonotype was detected ten times or more. V gene TRBV20-1 combines with J gene TRBJ2-1; 7 bases are shared with TRBD2. The CDR3 extends over 21 amino acids. J gave up 0 bases and V 4 bases, and 24 bases lay outside the gene matches. Germline V gene data show CDR1 as DFQATT and CDR2 as SNEGSKA (reference sequence). CDR3 protein: CSATKHKPGLRLPPSYNEQFF. CDR3 nucleotide sequence: TGCAGTGCTACCAAACATAAGCCGGGACTACGCCTCCCACCCTCCTACAATGAGCAGTTCTTC.

CDR3: CAWSPDTGNQPQHF. The CDR3 nucleotides are TGTGCCTGGAGTCCCGACACCGGCAATCAGCCCCAGCATTTT. The chain combines TRBV30 with TRBJ1-5; no clear D gene. The germline gives CDR1 GTSNPN, CDR2 SVGIG (reference sequence). This CDR3 has 14 amino acids. V was clipped by 2 bases and J by 2 bases, with 10 bases between them.

The chain employs TRBV3-1 and TRBJ2-7; the match to TRBD2 covers 7 bases. The V segment lost 3 bases and the J segment 1 base; nucleotides outside the gene matches: 3. The CDR3 extends over 14 amino acids. CDR1 is LGHDT, CDR2 YNNKEL, per germline (reference sequence). The CDR3 loop reads CASSQPGLSYEQYF. The DNA for the CDR3 is TGTGCCAGCAGCCAGCCGGGACTATCCTACGAGCAGTACTTC.

This clonotype appeared many times. The chain uses TRBV29-1 and TRBJ2-7; TRBD2 matches at 12 bases. This CDR3 is built from 14 residues. Per germline, CDR1 SQVTM and CDR2 ANQGSEA. V shed 2 bases and J 4 bases; nucleotides not matched to a gene: 3. CDR3 DNA sequence: TGCAGCGTTGAACTAGCGGGAGGGGCGTACGAGCAGTACTTC. Protein product: CSVELAGGAYEQYF.

This clonotype was counted ten times or more. V usage is TRBV25-1 and J usage is TRBJ2-5; D is tentatively TRBD1 or TRBD2 (5 bases each). The CDR3 loop spans 16 amino acids. CDR1 MGHDK and CDR2 SYGVNS come from the germline V gene. V was trimmed by 1 base and J by 4 bases, leaving 16 bases between them. The CDR3, as DNA: TGTGCCAGCAGTGAATTGGGGTTAAGTGGGGGAGAGACCCAGTACTTC. Protein product: CASSELGLSGGETQYF.

This clonotype showed up many times. The rearrangement uses TRBV20-1 and TRBJ1-4; D uncertain. Germline CDR1 and CDR2: DFQATT and SNEGSKA (reference sequence). CDR3 length equals 14 residues. V lost 8 bases and J 0 bases, leaving 13 bases between the germline ends. The CDR3 loop reads CSNIEAATNEKLFF. As DNA, the CDR3 is TGCAGTAACATAGAGGCGGCAACTAATGAAAAACTGTTTTTT.

CDR3 loop: CASRESGLFSGNTIYF. Written as DNA, the CDR3 is TGTGCCAGTAGAGAAAGTGGCTTATTCTCTGGAAACACCATATATTTT. The J gene is TRBJ1-3, the V gene TRBV19, with D unclear. The CDR3 is made up of 16 amino acids. Germline V gene data show CDR1 as LNHDA and CDR2 as SQIVND (reference sequence). Trimming left V 6 bases short and J 0 bases short, with 15 bases between.

This clonotype came up many times. CDR3 sequence (DNA): TGTGCCAGCAGTTTAGGGCAGAGCGCAGATACGCAGTATTTT. Amino acids: CASSLGQSADTQYF. The J gene is TRBJ2-3, the V gene TRBV28, with D unresolved. Germline values: CDR1 MDHEN, CDR2 SYDVKM. V lost 2 bases to trimming and J lost 4 bases, with 10 bases between them. The CDR3 spans 14 residues.

This clonotype has only a few counts. The chain employs TRBV10-2 and TRBJ2-2; D gene ambiguous. This CDR3 contains 15 residues. Deletions cut 6 bases from V and 1 base from J, with 12 bases between. Germline CDR1 WSHSY, CDR2 SAAADI. The CDR3 sequence is CASRMDAWNTGELFF. In nucleotides, the CDR3 is TGCGCCAGCAGGATGGACGCATGGAACACCGGGGAGCTGTTTTTT.

This clonotype was recorded at least ten times. The rearrangement uses TRBV6-6 and TRBJ1-1, with D possibly being TRBD1 (5 bases). This CDR3 has 12 amino acids. Germline CDR1 MNHNY, CDR2 SVGAGI (reference sequence). Trimming cost V 5 bases and J 7 bases, with 11 bases left between them. The DNA for the CDR3 is TGTGCCAGCAGTCCCCTAACAGGTGAAGCTTTCTTT. This encodes CASSPLTGEAFF.

This clonotype was recorded many times. This chain connects TRBV20-1 to TRBJ1-5; D is perhaps TRBD1 (5 bases). The V end was cut by 5 bases, the J end by 0 bases, with 14 bases between. This CDR3 comprises 15 residues. Germline CDR1 is DFQATT and CDR2 is SNEGSKA (reference sequence). The CDR3 nucleotides are TGCAGTGCTGGGCAGGGTAAGGGTAGCAATCAGCCCCAGCATTTT. This sequence encodes CSAGQGKGSNQPQHF.

This clonotype came up many times. The V gene is TRBV5-1, the J gene TRBJ1-6; 7 bases map to TRBD1. With 4 bases clipped from V and 6 bases from J, the junction kept 7 bases outside the gene matches. The CDR3 runs to 15 residues. Germline CDR1 is SGHRS and CDR2 is YFSETQ. CDR3 DNA: TGCGCCAGCAGCGGACCGGGACAGACTAATTCACCCCTCCACTTT. It is translated as CASSGPGQTNSPLHF.

At least ten counts were recorded for this clonotype. The chain combines TRBV29-1 with TRBJ2-1; 11 nucleotides line up with TRBD2. The CDR3 has 13 amino acids. The V and J ends lost 3 bases and 15 bases, in that order; junction bases with no gene match: 10. CDR1 is SQVTM, CDR2 ANQGSEA, per germline. The CDR3 reads CSVDYLAGGVWFF. In nucleotides, the CDR3 is TGCAGCGTTGATTACCTAGCGGGAGGCGTTTGGTTCTTC.

The rearrangement joins TRBV7-6 to TRBJ2-5, with 7 bases aligning to TRBD1. Germline trimming cut 5 bases from V and 5 bases from J; bases unmatched to any gene: 11. The CDR3 has 15 amino acids. Per the germline V gene, CDR1 is SGHVS and CDR2 is FNYEAQ. The DNA of the CDR3 is TGTGCCAGCAGCCAAGGGGGCAGCGTGTGGGAGACCCAGTACTTC. Protein: CASSQGGSVWETQYF.

The V and J genes are TRBV24-1 and TRBJ2-3, with 7 nucleotides matching TRBD2. Trimming at V came to 6 bases and at J to 4 bases, leaving 3 bases not matched to a gene. Germline CDR1 KGHDR, CDR2 SFDVKD. This CDR3 comprises 13 residues. DNA for the CDR3: TGTGCCACCAGTCCGGGGGGTTCAGATACGCAGTATTTT. This sequence encodes CATSPGGSDTQYF.

The table lists this clonotype with many counts. This chain uses TRBV12-3 or TRBV12-4 with TRBJ2-1; 9 positions agree with TRBD1. V lost 6 bases to trimming and J lost 14 bases; unmatched junction nucleotides: 8. CDR3 size: 12 residues. This CDR3 is CASRGPGQGEFF. The CDR3 DNA reads as TGTGCCAGCAGGGGTCCGGGACAGGGCGAGTTCTTC.

This clonotype came up many times. The rearrangement joins TRBV12-3 or TRBV12-4 to TRBJ1-3; D uncertain. The length of the CDR3 is 14 residues. Trimming removed 3 bases from V and 4 bases from J, with 10 bases in between. The CDR3 bases are TGTGCCAGCAGTTTGGTCATACCCGGAAACACCATATATTTT. Protein sequence: CASSLVIPGNTIYF.

The J gene is TRBJ2-7, the V gene TRBV18, with D uncertain. The germline gives CDR1 KGHSH, CDR2 LQKENI. Between the trimmed V and J ends, which lost 2 bases and 2 bases, there was a span of 7 bases. The CDR3 runs 13 residues. The CDR3: CASSPSQTYEQYF. CDR3 nucleotides: TGTGCCAGCTCACCAAGCCAAACCTACGAGCAGTACTTC.

This chain connects TRBV5-5 to TRBJ2-7; D gene uncertain. Between the trimmed V and J ends, which lost 4 bases and 4 bases, there was a span of 18 bases. CDR1 is SGHKS and CDR2 is YYEKEE in the germline V gene (reference sequence). The CDR3 contains 15 residues. The CDR3 is CASSPLTSSGYEQYF. CDR3 bases: TGTGCCAGCAGCCCGCTGACAAGCTCCGGATACGAGCAGTACTTC.

This clonotype has at least ten counts. J is TRBJ2-1 and V is TRBV6-4, with D perhaps TRBD2 (5 bases). Trimming took off 3 bases at V and 4 bases at J, with 13 bases between the two ends. The CDR3 runs to 15 residues. Germline CDR1 reads MRHNA; CDR2 reads SNTAGT. DNA for the CDR3: TGTGCCAGCAGTGAGGTCGCGTCGGGGTACAATGAGCAGTTCTTC. It specifies CASSEVASGYNEQFF.

This clonotype showed up many times. V usage is TRBV20-1 and J usage is TRBJ2-7, with D perhaps given as TRBD1 or TRBD2 (5 bases each). Germline V gene data show CDR1 as DFQATT and CDR2 as SNEGSKA (reference sequence). The CDR3 length is 12 residues. The germline V and J ends were trimmed by 6 bases and 4 bases, with 13 bases remaining between them. As DNA, the CDR3 is TGCAGTGCAGGGGAGATGGGGTACGAGCAGTACTTC. It encodes CSAGEMGYEQYF.

This clonotype was recorded many times. The genes are TRBV20-1 and TRBJ2-1, with D uncertain. The CDR3 spans 11 residues. The V gene lost 3 bases and the J gene lost 6 bases, with 6 bases spanning the gap. The germline V gene has CDR1 DFQATT and CDR2 SNEGSKA (reference sequence). The CDR3 DNA sequence: TGCAGTGCTAGGTCGGCCAATGAGCAGTTCTTC. Its protein is CSARSANEQFF.

This clonotype was observed many times. The chain uses TRBV7-8 and TRBJ2-7; D may be TRBD1 (6 bases). The V gene's germline CDR1 is SGHVS and CDR2 FQNEAQ. Between the trimmed V and J ends, which lost 1 base and 2 bases, there was a span of 15 bases. The CDR3 runs 16 residues. The CDR3 protein is CASSLEWQGSTYEQYF. Written as DNA, the CDR3 is TGTGCCAGCAGCTTAGAATGGCAGGGGAGTACCTACGAGCAGTACTTC. Looking up the rest from reference TRBV7-8 and TRBJ2-7 gives the full variable domain: GAGVSQSPRYKVAKRGQDVALRCDPISGHVSLFWYQQALGQGPEFLTYFQNEAQLDKSGLPSDRFFAERPEGSVSTLKIQRTQQEDSAVYLCASSLEWQGSTYEQYFGPGTRLTVT.

With regard to this clonotype: Being one base from a much bigger clone, this may be a read error. This chain connects TRBV20-1 to TRBJ1-2, with 8 bases fitting TRBD1. CDR1 is DFQATT, CDR2 SNEGSKA, per germline (reference sequence). The CDR3 length is 14 residues. The CDR3: CSAKLQGADYDYTF. The CDR3 DNA is TGCAGTGCTAAACTCCAGGGGGCCGACTATGACTACACCTTC.

This clonotype was observed many times. V gene TRBV6-1 combines with J gene TRBJ2-3, with 13 bases aligning to TRBD2. CDR3 length equals 13 residues. Germline assignment: CDR1 MNHNS and CDR2 SASEGT. Trimming at V came to 8 bases and at J to 6 bases, leaving 2 bases not matched to a gene. The CDR3 is CASGTSGADTQYF. The CDR3 DNA reads as TGTGCCAGCGGGACTAGCGGGGCCGATACGCAGTATTTT.